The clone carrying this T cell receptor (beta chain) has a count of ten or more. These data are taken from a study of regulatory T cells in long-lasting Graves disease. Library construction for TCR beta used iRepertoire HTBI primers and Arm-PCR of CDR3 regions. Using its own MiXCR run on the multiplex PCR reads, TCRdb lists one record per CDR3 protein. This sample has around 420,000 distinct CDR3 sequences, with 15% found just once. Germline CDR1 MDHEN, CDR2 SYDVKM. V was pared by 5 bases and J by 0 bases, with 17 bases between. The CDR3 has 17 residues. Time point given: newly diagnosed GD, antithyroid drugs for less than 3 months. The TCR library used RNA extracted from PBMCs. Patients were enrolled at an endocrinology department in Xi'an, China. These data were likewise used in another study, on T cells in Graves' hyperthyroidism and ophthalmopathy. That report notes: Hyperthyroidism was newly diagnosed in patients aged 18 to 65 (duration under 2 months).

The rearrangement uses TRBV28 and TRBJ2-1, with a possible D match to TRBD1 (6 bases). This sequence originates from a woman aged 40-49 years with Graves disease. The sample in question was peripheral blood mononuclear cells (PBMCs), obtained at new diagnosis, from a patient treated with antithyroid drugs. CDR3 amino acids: CASSSWDIPSSYNEQFF. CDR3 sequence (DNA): TGTGCCAGCAGTAGTTGGGACATCCCGAGCTCCTACAATGAGCAGTTCTTC.